A single sample is the source of the 22 T cell receptor beta chains below, sequenced in a study of cytomegalovirus exposure and HLA in healthy donors. With 60 Vbeta and 13 Jbeta primers, the PCR was carried out. Libraries were prepared by immunoSEQ multiplex PCR; TCRdb keeps only in-frame clonotypes and omits some of them. This sample's table has over 120,000 clones. Sequencing input: PBMCs. The origin of the receptors is a male donor in good health and CMV-seronegative.

The rearrangement uses TRBV5-1 and TRBJ1-2, with D possibly being TRBD1 (5 bases). Trimming left V 4 bases short and J 5 bases short, with 18 bases between. The germline CDR1 and CDR2 sequences are SGHRS and YFSETQ. The CDR3 consists of 15 residues. DNA of the CDR3: TGCGCCAGCAGCAGGCAGGGACTGGAGGGGTATGGCTACACCTTC. Its translation: CASSRQGLEGYGYTF. Using reference TRBV5-1 and TRBJ1-2 for the parts outside the CDR3, the full variable domain is KAGVTQTPRYLIKTRGQQVTLSCSPISGHRSVSWYQQTPGQGLQFLFEYFSETQRNKGNFPGRFSGRQFSNSRSEMNVSTLELGDSALYLCASSRQGLEGYGYTFGSGTRLTVV.

The chain joins TRBV7-8 to TRBJ1-1, with no clear D. Trimming stripped 5 bases from V and 1 base from J, with 14 bases between. The CDR3 contains 15 residues. Germline V gene lookup returns CDR1 SGHVS and CDR2 FQNEAQ. This CDR3 is CASSLRGRSNTEAFF. CDR3 DNA: TGTGCCAGCAGCCTCCGAGGGAGGTCGAACACTGAAGCTTTCTTT.

This rearrangement joins TRBV2 to TRBJ2-2, with 12 bases fitting TRBD2. The trim removed 4 bases at V and 7 bases at J, leaving 10 bases unmatched. Germline V gene data show CDR1 as SNHLY and CDR2 as FYNNEI. The CDR3 sequence is 17 residues long. CDR3 in amino acids: CASSVASLAGGHGELFF. For the CDR3, the DNA is TGTGCCAGCAGTGTAGCGTCTCTAGCGGGAGGGCACGGGGAGCTGTTTTTT.

The rearrangement links TRBV7-2 to TRBJ1-2; no clear D gene. The CDR3 consists of 12 residues. CDR1 is SGHTA, CDR2 FQGNSA, per germline. Trimming shortened V by 5 bases and J by 3 bases, and 7 bases separated the two germline ends. CDR3 region: CASSPGYYGYTF. The DNA for the CDR3 is TGTGCCAGCAGCCCAGGTTACTATGGCTACACCTTC.

The chain has TRBV7-2 and TRBJ2-7; 9 bases match TRBD1. The CDR3 spans 14 residues. Germline loops: CDR1 SGHTA, CDR2 FQGNSA. V lost 5 bases to trimming and J lost 2 bases; unmatched junction nucleotides: 4. The DNA for the CDR3 is TGTGCCAGCAGCGCGGGGACAGGGCCCTACGAGCAGTACTTC. Translated, it gives CASSAGTGPYEQYF.

The chain recombines TRBV30 with TRBJ2-1; a weak D match, TRBD2 (6 bases). The V end was cut by 7 bases, the J end by 5 bases, with 15 bases between. The CDR3 contains 13 residues. Germline V gene sequence: CDR1 GTSNPN, CDR2 SVGIG (reference sequence). The CDR3 sequence: CASHSGLDNEQFF. As DNA, the CDR3 is TGTGCCTCGCATTCGGGACTCGACAATGAGCAGTTCTTC.

The V and J genes are TRBV6-5 and TRBJ1-2; D ambiguous. The germline V gene encodes CDR1 MNHEY and CDR2 SVGAGI. V lost 5 bases to trimming and J lost 4 bases, with 17 bases between them. The CDR3 is 15 amino acids. CDR3 sequence reads: CASSPRRQASYGYTF. The CDR3 DNA follows: TGTGCCAGCAGTCCCCGGAGGCAGGCCAGCTATGGCTACACCTTC.

As concerns this clone: Other DNA sequences in the sample encode the same CDR3. V is TRBV7-2 and J is TRBJ2-7; D is undetermined. Trimming removed 3 bases at V and 3 bases at J, with 6 bases between. The CDR3 is made up of 12 amino acids. Germline values: CDR1 SGHTA, CDR2 FQGNSA. In DNA, the CDR3 is TGTGCCAGCAGCTTCAGTCGCTACGAGCAGTACTTC. Its protein is CASSFSRYEQYF.

This chain connects TRBV6-5 to TRBJ2-7, with 7 bases fitting TRBD1. The CDR3 has 16 residues. CDR1 MNHEY and CDR2 SVGAGI come from the germline V gene. V lost 1 base to trimming and J lost 3 bases; unmatched junction nucleotides: 9. The CDR3 DNA reads TGTGCCAGCAGTTACTTTGGGACAGCCAAGAACTACGAGCAGTACTTC. Translated: CASSYFGTAKNYEQYF.

This rearrangement joins TRBV5-1 to TRBJ2-7; 7 nucleotides agree with TRBD2. The CDR3 is 15 amino acids. Germline V gene data show CDR1 as SGHRS and CDR2 as YFSETQ. The V and J ends lost 0 bases and 0 bases, in that order; junction bases with no gene match: 3. The CDR3 DNA is TGCGCCAGCAGCTTGGTAGCGGGCCCCTCCTACGAGCAGTACTTC. Amino acids: CASSLVAGPSYEQYF.

The chain carries TRBV6-5 and TRBJ1-6; TRBD1 aligns across 7 bases. The V gene's germline CDR1 is MNHEY and CDR2 SVGAGI. With 1 base clipped from V and 7 bases from J, the junction kept 4 bases outside the gene matches. The CDR3 has 15 amino acids. CDR3 DNA sequence: TGTGCCAGCAGTTACTTTACAGGGGACAATTCACCCCTCCACTTT. Its protein product is CASSYFTGDNSPLHF.

The chain is built from TRBV5-4 and TRBJ2-7; 8 nucleotides match TRBD1. V lost 0 bases and J lost 4; bases outside the gene matches: 9. The CDR3 covers 16 residues. Germline V gene data show CDR1 as SGHNT and CDR2 as YYREEE (reference sequence). Written as DNA, the CDR3 is TGTGCCAGCAGCTTGGACGCCACCGGGACAGGTTACGAGCAGTACTTC. It yields the protein CASSLDATGTGYEQYF.

This sequence joins TRBV29-1 and TRBJ2-3, with D possibly being TRBD2 (6 bases). Germline V gene lookup returns CDR1 SQVTM and CDR2 ANQGSEA. The CDR3 has 15 amino acids. The V and J ends lost 5 bases and 2 bases respectively, with 17 bases between them. The CDR3 DNA reads TGCAGCGTTACTCGGAGGGCGGTTCCCACAGATACGCAGTATTTT. Its translation: CSVTRRAVPTDTQYF.

J is TRBJ1-6 and V is TRBV6-5, with TRBD1 as a possible D gene (5 bases). Per germline, CDR1 MNHEY and CDR2 SVGAGI. The CDR3 is made up of 12 amino acids. The CDR3 loop reads CAAGRSNSPLHF. In nucleotides, the CDR3 is TGTGCAGCGGGACGCAGCAATTCACCCCTCCACTTT.

This chain connects TRBV13 to TRBJ2-1; no clear D gene. The CDR3 has 14 residues. Germline V gene sequence: CDR1 PRHDT, CDR2 FYEKMQ (reference sequence). V was pared by 5 bases and J by 5 bases, with 13 bases between. In DNA form, the CDR3 reads TGTGCCAGCAGCCCTCGACTGGCCCACAATGAGCAGTTCTTC. This gives the protein CASSPRLAHNEQFF.

This sequence joins TRBV27 and TRBJ2-7, with D perhaps TRBD2 (7 bases). This CDR3 is 14 amino acids long. Germline loops: CDR1 MNHEY, CDR2 SMNVEV (reference sequence). The V gene lost 1 base and the J gene lost 2 bases, with 9 bases spanning the gap. CDR3 DNA: TGTGCCAGCAGTTTATGGGGGGGCGCCTACGAGCAGTACTTC. Translation: CASSLWGGAYEQYF.

The J gene is TRBJ2-1, the V gene TRBV6-5; 8 bases align to TRBD1. Germline lookup yields CDR1 MNHEY and CDR2 SVGAGI. V gave up 6 bases and J gave up 2 bases; unmatched junction bases: 6. This CDR3 is built from 15 residues. CDR3 bases: TGTGCCAGCAGAGACAGGGGAAAGACCTACAATGAGCAGTTCTTC. Translation: CASRDRGKTYNEQFF.

The chain links TRBV6-6 to TRBJ2-3; the D gene is possibly TRBD1 (5 bases). Germline V gene lookup returns CDR1 MNHNY and CDR2 SVGAGI (reference sequence). The CDR3 runs 15 residues. The V end lost 6 bases, the J end lost 4 bases, and 17 bases lay between the germline ends. Written as DNA, the CDR3 is TGTGCCAGCAGCCTGAAGACAGATCGACCAGATACGCAGTATTTT. It specifies CASSLKTDRPDTQYF.

CDR3 sequence: CASSSWDRGPGELFF. The CDR3 region has the DNA TGTGCCAGCAGCTCATGGGACAGGGGGCCCGGGGAGCTGTTTTTT. The genes are TRBV7-9 and TRBJ2-2, with 12 bases matching TRBD1. Germline CDR1 and CDR2: SEHNR and FQNEAQ (reference sequence). The CDR3 is 15 residues long. With V trimmed by 4 bases and J by 6 bases, 3 bases remained unmatched.

The genes are TRBV6-1 and TRBJ2-6, with 9 bases aligning to TRBD1. V shed 3 bases, J shed 2 bases, and the junction held 5 bases outside the gene matches. In germline, CDR1 is MNHNS, CDR2 SASEGT. The CDR3 is 17 residues long. This CDR3 reads CASSELTGGTGANVLTF. In nucleotides, the CDR3 is TGTGCCAGCAGTGAGTTAACAGGGGGCACTGGGGCCAACGTCCTGACTTTC.

This chain links TRBV4-2 with TRBJ1-1; maybe TRBD1 (6 bases). The CDR3 consists of 13 residues. The germline CDR1 and CDR2 sequences are LGHNA and YNFKEQ. Trimming cost V 0 bases and J 5 bases, with 7 bases left between them. The CDR3 loop is CASSQETGTEAFF. As DNA, the CDR3 is TGTGCCAGCAGCCAAGAAACAGGGACTGAAGCTTTCTTT.

The chain links TRBV30 to TRBJ2-5; 8 bases map to TRBD1. J gave up 1 base and V 2 bases, and 6 bases lay outside the gene matches. The germline gives CDR1 GTSNPN, CDR2 SVGIG (reference sequence). The CDR3 loop spans 15 amino acids. CDR3 protein: CAWSKGTGPQETQYF. The CDR3 coding sequence is TGTGCCTGGAGTAAGGGGACAGGCCCCCAAGAGACCCAGTACTTC.